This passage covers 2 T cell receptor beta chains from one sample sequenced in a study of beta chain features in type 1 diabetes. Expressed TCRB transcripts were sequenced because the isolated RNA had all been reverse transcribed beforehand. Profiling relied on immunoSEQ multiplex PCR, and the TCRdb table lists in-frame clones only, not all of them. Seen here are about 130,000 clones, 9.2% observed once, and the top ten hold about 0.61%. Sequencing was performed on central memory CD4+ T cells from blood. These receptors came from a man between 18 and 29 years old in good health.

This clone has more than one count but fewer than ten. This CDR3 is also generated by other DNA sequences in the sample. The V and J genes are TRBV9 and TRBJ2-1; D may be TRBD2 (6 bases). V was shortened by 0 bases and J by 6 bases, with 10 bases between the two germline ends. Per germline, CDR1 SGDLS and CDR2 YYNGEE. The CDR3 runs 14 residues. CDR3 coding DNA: TGTGCCAGCAGCGTAGGGCAGGGAGGCAATGAGCAGTTCTTC. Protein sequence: CASSVGQGGNEQFF.

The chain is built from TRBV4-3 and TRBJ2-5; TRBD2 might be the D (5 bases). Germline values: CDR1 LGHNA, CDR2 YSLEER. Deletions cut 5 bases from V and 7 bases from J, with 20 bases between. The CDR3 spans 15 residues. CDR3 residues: CASSYWVGGEGTQYF. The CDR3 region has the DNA TGCGCCAGCAGCTACTGGGTCGGCGGTGAGGGGACCCAGTACTTC.